This T cell receptor (beta chain) was identified during a study of blood T cell repertoires in COVID-19. CDR3 length: 13 residues. Trimming shortened V by 6 bases and J by 4 bases, and 9 bases separated the two germline ends. Looked up from germline, CDR1 is WSHSY and CDR2 is SAAADI. Authors' processing steps: Reference gene primer amplification yielded estimated nucleated cell counts. Here immunoSEQ multiplex PCR was the method, and the copy in TCRdb shows in-frame clones only, minus some. V and J calls and clone size are as listed in that table; D and trimming were resolved from the DNA. The sample includes some 120,000 clones, about four fifths seen only once; the top ten take about 12%.

The V and J genes are TRBV10-2 and TRBJ2-2; D is possibly TRBD1 (6 bases). Sequencing was carried out using peripheral blood. This sequence originates from a human donor in a cohort sampled during active COVID-19. CDR3 sequence reads: CASRAGVTGELFF. The CDR3, as DNA: TGCGCCAGCAGGGCAGGGGTCACCGGGGAGCTGTTTTTT.